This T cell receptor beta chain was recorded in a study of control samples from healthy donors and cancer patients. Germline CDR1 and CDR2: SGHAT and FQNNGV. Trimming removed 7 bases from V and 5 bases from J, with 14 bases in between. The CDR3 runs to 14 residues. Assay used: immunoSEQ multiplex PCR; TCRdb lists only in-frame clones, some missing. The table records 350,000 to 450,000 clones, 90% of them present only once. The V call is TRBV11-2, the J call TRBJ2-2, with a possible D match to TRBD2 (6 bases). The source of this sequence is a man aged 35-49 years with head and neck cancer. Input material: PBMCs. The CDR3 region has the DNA TGTGCCAGCACTCTAGCGAGAGGGACCGGGGAGCTGTTTTTT. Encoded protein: CASTLARGTGELFF.